This T cell receptor (beta chain) was recorded in a study of T cells after yellow fever vaccination. Trimming removed 4 bases from V and 1 base from J, with 13 bases in between. Germline V gives CDR1 MNHEY, CDR2 SMNVEV (reference sequence). This CDR3 region has 15 residues. With respect to this clonotype: A much larger clone is a single base away; this may be a read error.

Synthesis of TCR cDNA relied on 5'RACE template switching, which attached a universal primer site and UMIs. In TCRdb, the 5' RACE reads were re-called with MiXCR into one record per CDR3 protein. The sample records 29,000 or so distinct CDR3 sequences, about 5% being singletons. The chain employs TRBV27 and TRBJ2-5; a weak D match, TRBD2 (5 bases). The TCR sequence derives from a man in his thirties or forties who received the YFV17D yellow fever vaccine. The material sequenced was CD8+ T cells sorted from PBMCs, taken 10 days after the yellow fever booster vaccination. CDR3 protein: CASSSTGWAQETQYF. In DNA, the CDR3 is TGTGCCAGCAGTTCAACGGGATGGGCCCAAGAGACCCAGTACTTC.